A single TCR beta chain is shown here with its context. The antigen remains undetermined. The data are from a study of cytomegalovirus exposure and HLA in healthy donors. Primers included in the PCR were 60 Vbeta and 13 Jbeta primers. In the authors' methods: It was a later analysis that counted 83 million or so unique TCR beta chains, of which roughly 11 million were shared. Produced via immunoSEQ multiplex PCR; TCRdb's table is partial and in-frame only. The DNA gave D and trimming, while V, J and clone size come from that table. The profile covers around 180,000 clones, with approximately 80% appearing a single time and about 1.1% taken by the ten largest. Study-level points and caveats: It has been reported that TCR beta sequences accurately predicted the HLA-A and HLA-B alleles of most subjects. CMV serostatus alone was available as immune exposure information.

J gave up 8 bases and V 1 base, and 7 bases lay outside the gene matches. Germline-derived CDR1 and CDR2 are SGHTA and FQGNSA. The CDR3 is 14 amino acids. The sequence came from a woman aged 40-49 years in good health and CMV-seronegative. This chain uses TRBV7-2 with TRBJ1-2; TRBD1 aligns across 7 bases. The sequenced sample was PBMCs. The DNA for the CDR3 is TGTGCCAGCAGCTTAGAGGGCAGGGGGGAAGGCTACACCTTC. It specifies CASSLEGRGEGYTF.